Listed here are 17 T cell receptor beta chains from one sample, sequenced in a study of blood T cell repertoires in COVID-19. Method: immunoSEQ multiplex PCR; TCRdb's copy keeps in-frame clones and lacks some. The repertoire holds roughly 100,000 clones, with around 86% as singletons. The sample taken for sequencing was peripheral blood. The receptors come from a man over 45 with acute or convalescent COVID-19.

The chain is built from TRBV19 and TRBJ2-1; possibly TRBD2 for D (6 bases). There are 15 residues in the CDR3. Germline CDR1 is LNHDA and CDR2 is SQIVND (reference sequence). The ends were cut back, 7 bases at V and 1 base at J, with 14 bases in the middle. The CDR3 reads CASTEGRVSYNEQFF. For the CDR3, the DNA is TGTGCCAGTACGGAGGGCAGGGTATCCTACAATGAGCAGTTCTTC.

This clone was observed a handful of times. This chain links TRBV10-3 with TRBJ1-1, with 7 bases lining up with TRBD1. Losses at the gene ends were 0 bases for V and 6 bases for J; bases not matched to a gene: 13. The CDR3 is made up of 17 amino acids. The V gene's germline CDR1 is ENHRY and CDR2 SYGVKD. Here the CDR3 reads CAISESIGTVVPAEAFF. The CDR3 DNA sequence: TGTGCCATCAGTGAGTCGATAGGGACAGTAGTTCCCGCTGAAGCTTTCTTT.

The chain carries TRBV10-2 and TRBJ1-2; 8 bases map to TRBD1. Germline V lookup: CDR1 WSHSY, CDR2 SAAADI. Trimming removed 10 bases from V and 4 bases from J; junction bases left unmatched: 11. The CDR3 has 14 residues. Written as DNA, the CDR3 is TGCGCCACCTCTTCCGGGACAGGCCCCTATGGCTACACCTTC. Translation gives CATSSGTGPYGYTF.

This chain connects TRBV5-1 to TRBJ2-2, with TRBD2 matching over 9 bases. The ends lost 5 bases at V and 3 bases at J; junction bases unmatched: 5. The germline V gene has CDR1 SGHRS and CDR2 YFSETQ. The CDR3 runs to 15 residues. The CDR3 reads CASSFSGSYTGELFF. The CDR3 DNA reads TGCGCCAGCAGTTTTAGCGGGAGTTACACCGGGGAGCTGTTTTTT.

V is TRBV5-1 and J is TRBJ2-7; 7 nucleotides line up with TRBD1. The V and J ends lost 4 bases and 0 bases, in that order; junction bases with no gene match: 7. Germline assignment: CDR1 SGHRS and CDR2 YFSETQ. There are 15 residues in the CDR3. The CDR3 DNA reads as TGCGCCAGCAGCATATCGACAGGGATCTCCTACGAGCAGTACTTC. This encodes CASSISTGISYEQYF.

The chain links TRBV12-3 or TRBV12-4 to TRBJ1-4, with TRBD1 matching over 7 bases. The V gene end was trimmed by 6 bases and the J gene end by 8 bases; junction bases not matched to a gene: 6. The CDR3 runs 13 residues. CDR3 sequence (DNA): TGTGCCAGCAGGACAGGGCCTTGGGAAAAACTGTTTTTT. Protein product: CASRTGPWEKLFF.

The rearrangement uses TRBV5-1 and TRBJ1-1, with D possibly matching TRBD1 (6 bases). CDR3 size: 13 residues. Germline assignment: CDR1 SGHRS and CDR2 YFSETQ. Trimming removed 0 bases from V and 7 bases from J, with 10 bases in between. The CDR3 is CASSLGQGGEAFF. The CDR3 nucleotides read TGCGCCAGCAGCTTGGGACAAGGGGGTGAAGCTTTCTTT.

The rearrangement uses TRBV6-5 and TRBJ1-6; 7 bases line up with TRBD1. The CDR3 has 14 amino acids. With V trimmed by 5 bases and J by 5 bases, 3 bases remained unmatched. From germline, CDR1 is MNHEY and CDR2 SVGAGI. In nucleotides, the CDR3 is TGTGCCAGCAGTCCGGGACAGAATAATTCACCCCTCCACTTT. Its protein is CASSPGQNNSPLHF.

This clone appeared a single time. The gene calls are TRBV18 and TRBJ2-7, with D perhaps matching TRBD1 (5 bases). Germline values: CDR1 KGHSH, CDR2 LQKENI. The CDR3 is made up of 14 amino acids. The germline V and J ends were trimmed by 6 bases and 2 bases, with 14 bases remaining between them. The CDR3 spells CASSLQGGPYEQYF. CDR3 nucleotides: TGTGCCAGCTCGCTCCAGGGCGGCCCCTACGAGCAGTACTTC.

This rearrangement joins TRBV5-1 to TRBJ2-7, with a tentative D call TRBD1 (6 bases). Germline CDR1 is SGHRS and CDR2 is YFSETQ. V gave up 5 bases and J gave up 4 bases, with 19 bases separating them. The CDR3 length is 15 residues. CDR3 DNA: TGCGCCAGCAGTAGTTTGTCACAGGGAACGTACGAGCAGTACTTC. Its protein product is CASSSLSQGTYEQYF.

This chain links TRBV5-4 with TRBJ2-7; D ambiguous. Trimming took 4 bases from V and 4 from J, leaving 9 bases between them. The germline V gene encodes CDR1 SGHNT and CDR2 YYREEE (reference sequence). The length of the CDR3 is 12 residues. The CDR3 DNA is TGTGCCAGCAGCGCTAATTTGTACGAGCAGTACTTC. As protein: CASSANLYEQYF.

V is TRBV4-1 and J is TRBJ2-7; 7 positions match TRBD1. V shed 3 bases and J 7 bases; nucleotides not matched to a gene: 0. Germline V gene data show CDR1 as MGHRA and CDR2 as YSYEKL. The CDR3 extends over 11 amino acids. CDR3 amino acids: CASSQTGEQYF. The DNA of the CDR3 is TGCGCCAGCAGCCAGACAGGGGAGCAGTACTTC.

This chain's CDR3 is CASSPNRDRIYNEQFF. CDR3 sequence (DNA): TGTGCCAGTAGTCCCAACCGGGACAGAATCTACAATGAGCAGTTCTTC. The rearrangement uses TRBV19 and TRBJ2-1; 7 bases map to TRBD1. This CDR3 comprises 16 residues. CDR1 LNHDA and CDR2 SQIVND come from the germline V gene (reference sequence). Trimming took 5 bases from V and 3 from J; bases not matched to a gene: 10. Full variable domain (remainder filled in from reference TRBV19 and TRBJ2-1): DGGITQSPKYLFRKEGQNVTLSCEQNLNHDAMYWYRQDPGQGLRLIYYSQIVNDFQKGDIAEGYSVSREKKESFPLTVTSAQKNPTAFYLCASSPNRDRIYNEQFFGPGTRLTVL.

The chain joins TRBV9 to TRBJ2-1, with 8 nucleotides matching TRBD2. Losses at the gene ends were 0 bases for V and 7 bases for J; bases not matched to a gene: 6. CDR3 size: 15 residues. Germline loops: CDR1 SGDLS, CDR2 YYNGEE. CDR3 DNA sequence: TGTGCCAGCAGCGTAGAAAGCGGGAGAAGGAATGAGCAGTTCTTC. Encoded protein: CASSVESGRRNEQFF. Based on the CDR3 plus reference TRBV9 and TRBJ2-1, the full variable domain is DSGVTQTPKHLITATGQRVTLRCSPRSGDLSVYWYQQSLDQGLQFLIQYYNGEERAKGNILERFSAQQFPDLHSELNLSSLELGDSALYFCASSVESGRRNEQFFGPGTRLTVL.

V usage is TRBV29-1 and J usage is TRBJ1-2; no clear D gene. Per the germline V gene, CDR1 is SQVTM and CDR2 is ANQGSEA. V was clipped by 6 bases and J by 9 bases, with 14 bases between them. This CDR3 spans 11 amino acids. CDR3 region: CSVTRGSRYTF. CDR3 nucleotides: TGCAGCGTCACCCGCGGGAGCCGCTACACCTTC.

In its sample, this clone was seen a few times. This rearrangement joins TRBV5-1 to TRBJ2-1, with TRBD2 matching 9 bases. Germline CDR1 and CDR2: SGHRS and YFSETQ. J gave up 5 bases and V 0 bases, and 3 bases lay outside the gene matches. CDR3 length: 15 residues. CDR3 nucleotides: TGCGCCAGCAGCTTGGCCCTAGCGGGACACAATGAGCAGTTCTTC. Translation: CASSLALAGHNEQFF.

The chain carries TRBV6-5 and TRBJ2-2, with 11 positions matching TRBD2. The CDR3 runs 15 residues. Unmatched junction bases numbered 6, after V lost 6 bases and J lost 6 bases. Germline V gene lookup returns CDR1 MNHEY and CDR2 SVGAGI. CDR3 nucleotide sequence: TGTGCCAGCAGCCCAGGACTAGCGGGCCCCGGGGAGCTGTTTTTT. Amino acids: CASSPGLAGPGELFF.